The clone carrying this T cell receptor beta chain came up once. The target antigen is unknown. Some clones are missing from TCRdb's copy, which holds only in-frame ones; the method was immunoSEQ multiplex PCR. The sample holds 170,000 or so clones, about 68% seen once. The data originate from a study of shared clonotypes between healthy human individuals. Whole-study context: CD4 naive and CD4 memory each took three plates per donor, while CD8 naive took two and CD8 memory one. General study points: It was the non-shared clonotypes that had lower generation probabilities than clonotypes shared by all four donors. The donor pool, a small one, limited the genetic and exposure-history diversity represented.

Germline lookup yields CDR1 KGHSH and CDR2 LQKENI. This CDR3 contains 14 residues. V lost 0 bases, J lost 2 bases, and 7 bases lay in between. The clonotype comes from a man under 40 in good health. The gene calls are TRBV18 and TRBJ2-5; the D is unclear. Sequencing used memory CD4+ T cells sorted from blood. Subset indicated: CD45RA-negative fraction. The CDR3 loop is CASSPPRRQETQYF. Written as DNA, the CDR3 is TGTGCCAGCTCACCACCCCGCAGACAAGAGACCCAGTACTTC.